The 16 T cell receptor beta chains in this list originate from one sample, sequenced in a study of blood T cell repertoires in COVID-19. Sequencing was performed with immunoSEQ multiplex PCR; in TCRdb, only in-frame clones are kept and a portion is missing. In the table there are hundreds of thousands of clones, about nine tenths of which are singletons. The material sequenced was PBMCs or T cells enriched from blood (not recorded which). Receptors were obtained from a man between 40 and 49 years old who had recovered from COVID-19.

The V call is TRBV9, the J call TRBJ2-1, with TRBD2 identical over 9 bases. Germline loops: CDR1 SGDLS, CDR2 YYNGEE. The CDR3 is 15 residues long. The ends lost 2 bases at V and 7 bases at J; junction bases unmatched: 7. DNA for the CDR3: TGTGCCAGCAGCGTTACTAGCAGCGGGGGGAATGAGCAGTTCTTC. Translation: CASSVTSSGGNEQFF.

This chain connects TRBV12-3 or TRBV12-4 to TRBJ1-2; D is possibly TRBD1 (5 bases). The CDR3 contains 12 residues. Trimming stripped 11 bases from V and 1 base from J, with 11 bases between. CDR3 residues: CAVGGYNYGYTF. The CDR3 nucleotides are TGTGCCGTCGGGGGGTATAACTATGGCTACACCTTC.

J is TRBJ2-3 and V is TRBV5-1; no clear D. The CDR3 consists of 14 residues. The germline V gene has CDR1 SGHRS and CDR2 YFSETQ. The germline V and J ends were trimmed by 3 bases and 1 base, with 9 bases remaining between them. CDR3 sequence reads: CASSWVGGTDTQYF. The CDR3, as DNA: TGCGCCAGCAGCTGGGTGGGCGGCACAGATACGCAGTATTTT.

The CDR3 nucleotides read TGTGCCAGCAGCCAATCACTGACTAGCGGGACGAACACCGGGGAGCTGTTTTTT. Translation gives CASSQSLTSGTNTGELFF. The J gene is TRBJ2-2, the V gene TRBV5-5; TRBD2 aligns across 11 bases. CDR1 is SGHKS and CDR2 is YYEKEE in the germline V gene (reference sequence). The CDR3 runs to 18 residues. Germline trimming cut 4 bases from V and 0 bases from J; bases unmatched to any gene: 8.

This clone was detected a few times. This sequence joins TRBV18 and TRBJ2-7; no clear D. CDR1 and CDR2 (germline): KGHSH, LQKENI. Trimming removed 6 bases at V and 6 bases at J, with 12 bases between. The CDR3 is made up of 12 amino acids. CDR3 in amino acids: CASSLDSGEQYF. For the CDR3, the DNA is TGTGCCAGCTCCCTTGACTCTGGCGAGCAGTACTTC. The whole variable domain, filled in from reference TRBV18 and TRBJ2-7, reads NAGVMQNPRHLVRRRGQEARLRCSPMKGHSHVYWYRQLPEEGLKFMVYLQKENIIDESGMPKERFSAEFPKEGPSILRIQQVVRGDSAAYFCASSLDSGEQYFGPGTRLTVT.

The chain carries TRBV27 and TRBJ2-3, with D possibly TRBD2 on 5 matching bases. Germline values: CDR1 MNHEY, CDR2 SMNVEV (reference sequence). The CDR3 consists of 14 residues. V was trimmed by 4 bases and J by 2 bases, leaving 10 bases between them. In DNA, the CDR3 is TGTGCCAGCAGTTGGCGGAGGTACACAGATACGCAGTATTTT. It translates to CASSWRRYTDTQYF.

The chain carries TRBV27 and TRBJ1-2, with D tentatively TRBD1 (6 bases). The CDR3 contains 16 residues. Looked up from germline, CDR1 is MNHEY and CDR2 is SMNVEV (reference sequence). V dropped 6 bases and J dropped 2 bases, with 19 bases sitting between them. As DNA, the CDR3 is TGTGCCAGCAGGTCAGGGGTGGGAGAGGCCAACTATGGCTACACCTTC. Translating it yields CASRSGVGEANYGYTF.

The V gene is TRBV7-2, the J gene TRBJ1-2; 11 nucleotides agree with TRBD1. CDR3 length equals 14 residues. J lost 7 bases, V lost 5 bases, and 6 bases had no gene match. The V gene's germline CDR1 is SGHTA and CDR2 FQGNSA. CDR3 residues: CASSRGQGVAGYTF. In nucleotides, the CDR3 is TGTGCCAGCAGCCGGGGACAGGGGGTTGCTGGCTACACCTTC.

There are a few counts of this clone. The chain couples TRBV5-1 to TRBJ1-1; D unresolved. The V end lost 6 bases, the J end lost 2 bases, and 17 bases lay between the germline ends. The V gene's germline CDR1 is SGHRS and CDR2 YFSETQ. The CDR3 runs 15 residues. The CDR3 DNA reads as TGCGCCAGCATGGAGGGAGGGAGGCGAAACACTGAAGCTTTCTTT. Translating gives CASMEGGRRNTEAFF. The full variable domain, with the rest looked up from reference TRBV5-1 and TRBJ1-1, is KAGVTQTPRYLIKTRGQQVTLSCSPISGHRSVSWYQQTPGQGLQFLFEYFSETQRNKGNFPGRFSGRQFSNSRSEMNVSTLELGDSALYLCASMEGGRRNTEAFFGQGTRLTVV.

CDR3 bases: TGTGCCTGGAGTGTACCAGATGGAGCGGGGGGGAACACCGGGGAGCTGTTTTTT. Its protein is CAWSVPDGAGGNTGELFF. The chain employs TRBV30 and TRBJ2-2, with 9 bases matching TRBD2. This CDR3 is 18 amino acids long. CDR1 and CDR2 from the germline V gene are GTSNPN and SVGIG (reference sequence). V was clipped by 0 bases and J by 1 base; unmatched bases: 9.

The chain has TRBV19 and TRBJ2-7; 8 nucleotides line up with TRBD1. The CDR3 totals 15 residues. Germline assignment: CDR1 LNHDA and CDR2 SQIVND (reference sequence). Trimming at V came to 1 base and at J to 4 bases, leaving 6 bases not matched to a gene. The CDR3 protein is CASSIGAGGGYEQYF. The DNA of the CDR3 is TGTGCCAGTAGTATAGGAGCAGGGGGCGGATACGAGCAGTACTTC.

This sequence joins TRBV11-3 and TRBJ2-2; no clear D gene. Germline lookup yields CDR1 SGHNT and CDR2 YENEEA. V dropped 2 bases and J dropped 6 bases, with 7 bases sitting between them. The CDR3 totals 13 residues. CDR3 nucleotide sequence: TGTGCCAGCAGCTTAACCCGGGCCGGGGAGCTGTTTTTT. Amino acid sequence: CASSLTRAGELFF.

The chain recombines TRBV9 with TRBJ1-2; possible D gene TRBD1, 6 bases. V lost 0 bases and J lost 6, with 12 bases in between. The CDR3 runs 14 residues. Germline loops: CDR1 SGDLS, CDR2 YYNGEE. The CDR3 here is CASSVDPTGNGYTF. The CDR3 coding sequence is TGTGCCAGCAGCGTAGACCCAACAGGGAATGGCTACACCTTC.

The DNA of the CDR3 is TGCAGCGCAACCCCGGGATCTGGGGCCAACGTCCTGACTTTC. Translating it yields CSATPGSGANVLTF. The gene calls are TRBV29-1 and TRBJ2-6; maybe TRBD2 (5 bases). The germline V and J ends were trimmed by 7 bases and 1 base, with 11 bases remaining between them. Germline V gene lookup returns CDR1 SQVTM and CDR2 ANQGSEA. The CDR3 consists of 14 residues.

The chain carries TRBV2 and TRBJ1-2; 8 nucleotides match TRBD1. Germline V lookup: CDR1 SNHLY, CDR2 FYNNEI. This CDR3 contains 14 residues. Trimming at V came to 5 bases and at J to 4 bases, leaving 6 bases not matched to a gene. For the CDR3, the DNA is TGTGCCAGCAGTTTAGGACAGGGCCTCTATGGCTACACCTTC. Amino acid sequence: CASSLGQGLYGYTF.

The rearrangement links TRBV28 to TRBJ1-1; 7 bases match TRBD1. V dropped 4 bases and J dropped 5; count of bases not matched to a gene: 7. This CDR3 has 14 amino acids. Per germline, CDR1 MDHEN and CDR2 SYDVKM. The CDR3 coding sequence is TGTGCCAGCAGTTCCTACAGGGGTGGGACTGAAGCTTTCTTT. Translating it yields CASSSYRGGTEAFF.